This T cell receptor (beta chain) appears in the sequencing data of a study of human T cells and chemical hapten exposure. On the study more broadly: Readings were taken at 6 days from patch tests that had applied 0.01% DPC to the upper back. Study outcomes and limitations: TCRs exceeding a frequency of 1 in 1000 stayed unchanged under DPC sensitization.

Individual cDNA molecules each carried unique molecular identifiers attached by the library. TCRdb itself ran the RACE reads through MiXCR, one entry per CDR3 protein. The sample holds roughly 380,000 distinct CDR3 sequences; 4% to 6% are singletons and the top ten take 2% to 3%. Time point indicated: pre-sensitization, week 0. Regarding treatment: therapeutic diphenylcyclopropenone sensitization with weekly scalp DPC. J was trimmed by 7 bases and V by 8 bases; bases with no gene match: 12. Germline lookup yields CDR1 SEHNR and CDR2 FQNEAQ (reference sequence). CDR3 length: 16 residues. For this clonotype: Its antigen remains unidentified.

This specimen was whole blood, taken in connection with sensitization to the hapten diphenylcyclopropenone (DPC). The V call is TRBV7-9, the J call TRBJ1-4; 11 bases agree with TRBD1. This sequence was found in a woman aged 45-59 years with alopecia areata. Some clones in this sample may be carry-over from other donors' samples. The CDR3: CASGLRTGGPPEKLFF. The CDR3 DNA reads as TGTGCCAGCGGACTGAGGACAGGGGGCCCTCCTGAAAAACTGTTTTTT.